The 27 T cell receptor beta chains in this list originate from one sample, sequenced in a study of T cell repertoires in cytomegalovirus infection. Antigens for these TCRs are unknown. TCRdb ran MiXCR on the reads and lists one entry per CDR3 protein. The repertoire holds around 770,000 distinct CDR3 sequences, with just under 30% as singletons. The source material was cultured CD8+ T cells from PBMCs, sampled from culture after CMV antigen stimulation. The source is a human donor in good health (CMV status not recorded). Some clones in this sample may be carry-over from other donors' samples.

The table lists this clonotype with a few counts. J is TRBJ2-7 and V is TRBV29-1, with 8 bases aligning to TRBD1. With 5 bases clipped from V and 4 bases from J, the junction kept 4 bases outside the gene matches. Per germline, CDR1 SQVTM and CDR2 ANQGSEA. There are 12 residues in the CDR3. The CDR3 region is CSVRTGIYEQYF. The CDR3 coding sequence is TGCAGCGTTCGGACAGGGATTTACGAGCAGTACTTC.

The CDR3 is CASSVDGLGLGDTQYF. The CDR3, as DNA: TGTGCCAGCAGTGTTGACGGATTGGGGTTAGGAGATACGCAGTATTTT. The rearrangement uses TRBV27 and TRBJ2-3, with unresolved D. This CDR3 region has 16 residues. Trimming took 5 bases from V and 5 from J, leaving 20 bases between them. Germline values: CDR1 MNHEY, CDR2 SMNVEV (reference sequence).

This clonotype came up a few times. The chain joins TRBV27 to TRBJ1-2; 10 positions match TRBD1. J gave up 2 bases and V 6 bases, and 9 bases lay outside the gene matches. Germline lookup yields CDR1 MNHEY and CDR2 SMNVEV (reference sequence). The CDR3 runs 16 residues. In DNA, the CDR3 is TGTGCCAGCAGCCCCCGGGACAGGGGTTTGAACTATGGCTACACCTTC. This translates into CASSPRDRGLNYGYTF.

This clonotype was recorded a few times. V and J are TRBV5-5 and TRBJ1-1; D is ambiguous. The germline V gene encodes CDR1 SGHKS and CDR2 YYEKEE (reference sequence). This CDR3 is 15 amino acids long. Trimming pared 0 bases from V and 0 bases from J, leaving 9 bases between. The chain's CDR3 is CASSLEGQMNTEAFF. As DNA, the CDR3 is TGTGCCAGCAGCTTGGAAGGGCAAATGAACACTGAAGCTTTCTTT.

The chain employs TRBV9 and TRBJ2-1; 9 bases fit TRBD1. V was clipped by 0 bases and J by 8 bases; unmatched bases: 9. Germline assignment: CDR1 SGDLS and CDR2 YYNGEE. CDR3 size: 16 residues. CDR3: CASSVENRGLGDEQFF. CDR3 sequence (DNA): TGTGCCAGCAGCGTAGAAAACAGGGGGCTTGGCGATGAGCAGTTCTTC.

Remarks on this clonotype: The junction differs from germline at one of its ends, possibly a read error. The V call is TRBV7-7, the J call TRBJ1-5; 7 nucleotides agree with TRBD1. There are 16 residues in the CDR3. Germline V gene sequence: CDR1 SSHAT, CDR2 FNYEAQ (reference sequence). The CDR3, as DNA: TGTGCTAGCAGCCCTAGACGCGACAGGGTTAGTCAGCCCCAGCATTTT. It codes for CASSPRRDRVSQPQHF.

This chain's CDR3 is CASKSGGLAGEQFF. The CDR3 region has the DNA TGTGCCAGCAAGAGCGGGGGGTTGGCAGGTGAGCAGTTCTTC. V gene TRBV4-2 combines with J gene TRBJ2-1; 9 nucleotides align to TRBD2. Germline V CDR1 and CDR2: LGHNA, YNFKEQ. The CDR3 has 14 amino acids. The junction had 10 bases not matched to a gene; V was cut back by 7 bases and J by 9 bases.

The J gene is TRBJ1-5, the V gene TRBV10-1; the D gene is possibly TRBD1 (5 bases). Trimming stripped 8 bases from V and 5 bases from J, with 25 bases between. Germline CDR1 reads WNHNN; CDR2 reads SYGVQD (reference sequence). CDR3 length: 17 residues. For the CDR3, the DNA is TGCGCCAGCTGGTTTTCAGGGTCAGGTGGAAAAGATCAGCCCCAGCATTTT. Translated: CASWFSGSGGKDQPQHF.

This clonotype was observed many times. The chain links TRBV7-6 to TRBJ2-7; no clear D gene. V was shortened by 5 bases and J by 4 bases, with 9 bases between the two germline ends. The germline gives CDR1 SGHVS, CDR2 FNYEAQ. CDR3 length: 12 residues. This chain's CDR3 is CASSPSQYEQYF. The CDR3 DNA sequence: TGTGCCAGCAGCCCAAGTCAGTACGAGCAGTACTTC.

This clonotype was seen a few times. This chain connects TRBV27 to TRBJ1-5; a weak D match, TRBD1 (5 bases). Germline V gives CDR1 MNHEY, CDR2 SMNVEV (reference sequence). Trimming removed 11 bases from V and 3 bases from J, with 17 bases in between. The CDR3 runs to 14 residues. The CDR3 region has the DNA TGTGCCGACCGGGAGGAGACAGCCAATCAGCCCCAGCATTTT. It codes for CADREETANQPQHF.

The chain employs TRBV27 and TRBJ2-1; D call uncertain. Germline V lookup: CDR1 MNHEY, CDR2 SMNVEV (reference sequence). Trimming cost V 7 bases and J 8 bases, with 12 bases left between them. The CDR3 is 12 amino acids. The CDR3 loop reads CASIGVGYEQFF. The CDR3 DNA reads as TGTGCCAGCATTGGGGTCGGGTATGAGCAGTTCTTC.

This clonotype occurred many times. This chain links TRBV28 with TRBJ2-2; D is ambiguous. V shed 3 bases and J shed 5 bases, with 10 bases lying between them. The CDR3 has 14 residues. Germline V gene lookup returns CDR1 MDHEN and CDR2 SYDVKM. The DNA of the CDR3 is TGTGCCAGCAGTTTTTCCGTGACGACCGGGGAGCTGTTTTTT. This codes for CASSFSVTTGELFF.

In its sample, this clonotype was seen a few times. The CDR3 region is CASSPAEYGYTF. CDR3 coding DNA: TGTGCCAGCAGCCCCGCCGAATATGGCTACACCTTC. V and J are TRBV12-3 or TRBV12-4 and TRBJ1-2; D is ambiguous. CDR3 length: 12 residues. The V end was cut by 6 bases, the J end by 5 bases, with 10 bases between.

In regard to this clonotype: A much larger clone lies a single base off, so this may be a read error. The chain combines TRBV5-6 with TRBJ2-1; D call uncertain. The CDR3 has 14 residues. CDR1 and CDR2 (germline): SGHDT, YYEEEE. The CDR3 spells CASSLGRPGNGQFF. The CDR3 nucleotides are TGTGCCAGCAGCTTAGGACGTCCGGGCAATGGGCAGTTCTTC.

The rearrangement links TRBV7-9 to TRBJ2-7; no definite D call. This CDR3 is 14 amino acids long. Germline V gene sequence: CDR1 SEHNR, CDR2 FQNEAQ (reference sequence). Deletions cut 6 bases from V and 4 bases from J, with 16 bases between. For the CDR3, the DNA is TGTGCCAGCAGAAGTGGAACAGACCCTTACGAGCAGTACGTC. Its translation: CASRSGTDPYEQYV.

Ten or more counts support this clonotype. CDR3 DNA: TGTGCCAGCAGCACCAGCTTAGCCAACTACGAGCAGTACTTC. Its translation is CASSTSLANYEQYF. The V and J genes are TRBV7-9 and TRBJ2-7; D is unclear. Trimming removed 5 bases from V and 3 bases from J, with 14 bases in between. This CDR3 has 14 amino acids. Germline V gives CDR1 SEHNR, CDR2 FQNEAQ (reference sequence).

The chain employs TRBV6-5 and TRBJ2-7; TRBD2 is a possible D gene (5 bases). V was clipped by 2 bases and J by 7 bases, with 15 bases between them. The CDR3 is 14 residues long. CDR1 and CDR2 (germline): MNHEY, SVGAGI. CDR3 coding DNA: TGTGCCAGCAGTTACGGAGGTGGGGAATGGGAGCAGTACTTC. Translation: CASSYGGGEWEQYF.

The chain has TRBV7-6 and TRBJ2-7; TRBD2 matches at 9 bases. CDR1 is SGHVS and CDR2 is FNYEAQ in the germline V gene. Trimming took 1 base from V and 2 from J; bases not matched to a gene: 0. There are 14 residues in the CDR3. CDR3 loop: CASSLGTSAYEQYF. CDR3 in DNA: TGTGCCAGCAGCTTAGGGACTAGCGCCTACGAGCAGTACTTC.

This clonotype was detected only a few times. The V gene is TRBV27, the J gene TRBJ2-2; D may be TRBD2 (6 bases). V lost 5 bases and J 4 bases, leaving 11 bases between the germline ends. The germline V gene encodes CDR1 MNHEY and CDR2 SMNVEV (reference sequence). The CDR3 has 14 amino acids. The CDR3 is CASSPGGFTGELFF. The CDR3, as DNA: TGTGCCAGCAGTCCCGGGGGATTCACCGGGGAGCTGTTTTTT.

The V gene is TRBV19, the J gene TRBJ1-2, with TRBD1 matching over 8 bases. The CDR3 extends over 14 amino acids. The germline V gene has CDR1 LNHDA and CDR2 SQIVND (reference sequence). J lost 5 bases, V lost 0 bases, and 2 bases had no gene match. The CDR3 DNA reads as TGTGCCAGTAGTATAGAGCACAGGGGGTATGGCTACACCTTC. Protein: CASSIEHRGYGYTF.

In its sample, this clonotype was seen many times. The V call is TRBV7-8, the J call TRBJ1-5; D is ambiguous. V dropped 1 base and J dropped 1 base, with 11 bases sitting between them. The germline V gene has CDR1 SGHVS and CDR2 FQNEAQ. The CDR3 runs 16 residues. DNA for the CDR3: TGTGCCAGCAGCTTAGAGGATCCAGCCAGCAATCAGCCCCAGCATTTT. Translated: CASSLEDPASNQPQHF.

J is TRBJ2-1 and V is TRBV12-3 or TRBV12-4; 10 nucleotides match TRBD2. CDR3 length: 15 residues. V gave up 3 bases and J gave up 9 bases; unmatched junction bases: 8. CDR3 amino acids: CASSLGERGGFEQFF. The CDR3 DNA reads TGTGCCAGCAGTTTGGGGGAGCGGGGGGGCTTTGAGCAGTTCTTC.

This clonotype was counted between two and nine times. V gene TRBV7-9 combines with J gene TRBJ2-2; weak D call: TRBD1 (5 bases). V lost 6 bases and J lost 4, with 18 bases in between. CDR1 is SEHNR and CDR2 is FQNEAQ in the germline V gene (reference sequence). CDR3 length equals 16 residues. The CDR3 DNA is TGTGCCAGCAGTCAAGGGGTGGCAGGGCCCACCGGGGAGCTGTTTTTT. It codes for CASSQGVAGPTGELFF.

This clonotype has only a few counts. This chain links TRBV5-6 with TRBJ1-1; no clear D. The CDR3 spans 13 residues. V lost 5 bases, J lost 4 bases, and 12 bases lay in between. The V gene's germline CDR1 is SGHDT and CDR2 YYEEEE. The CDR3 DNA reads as TGTGCCAGCAGGGAAAGGTTGGGCACTGAAGCTTTCTTT. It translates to CASRERLGTEAFF.

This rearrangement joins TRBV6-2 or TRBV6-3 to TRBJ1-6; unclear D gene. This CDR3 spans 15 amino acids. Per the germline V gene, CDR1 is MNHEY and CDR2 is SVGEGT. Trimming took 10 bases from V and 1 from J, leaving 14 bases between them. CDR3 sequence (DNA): TGTGCCACAGAAACCGGGCCATCCTATAATTCACCCCTCCACTTT. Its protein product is CATETGPSYNSPLHF.

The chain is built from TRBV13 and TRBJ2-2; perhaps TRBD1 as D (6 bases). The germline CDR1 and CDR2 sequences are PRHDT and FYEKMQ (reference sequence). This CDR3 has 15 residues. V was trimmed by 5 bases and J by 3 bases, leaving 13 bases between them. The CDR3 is CASSKTGTYTGELFF. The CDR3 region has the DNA TGTGCCAGCAGCAAAACCGGGACATACACCGGGGAGCTGTTTTTT.

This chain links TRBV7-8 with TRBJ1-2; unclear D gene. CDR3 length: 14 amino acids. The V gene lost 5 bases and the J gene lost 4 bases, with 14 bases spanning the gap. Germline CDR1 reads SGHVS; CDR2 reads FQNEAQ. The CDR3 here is CASSPRGSGYGYTF. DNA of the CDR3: TGTGCCAGCAGCCCTAGAGGCAGTGGCTATGGCTACACCTTC.